One T cell receptor beta chain is described in this entry. The antigen is unknown. Germline V gene sequence: CDR1 SGHVS, CDR2 FQNEAQ. CDR3 length: 14 residues. V gave up 6 bases and J gave up 0 bases, with 9 bases separating them. The data derive from a study of PD-L1 blockade in urothelial cancer. In the study overall: Patients commenced atezolizumab at some point between 2014 and 2015, and it was given at 1,200 mg intravenously every 3 weeks. Prior exposure to chemotherapy in patients amounted to 0 to 3 regimens received. The study, taken as a whole, reports: Below-median pretreatment blood TCR clonality was associated with improved progression-free and overall survival.

Sequencing was performed with immunoSEQ multiplex PCR; in TCRdb, only in-frame clones are kept and a portion is missing. Of 48,000 or so clones in the sample, around 80% were seen once. Noted time point: peripheral blood 6 weeks after treatment start. The study collected 1 to 8 samples per patient, pretreatment and on-treatment. Sample: PBMCs, taken around atezolizumab (anti-PD-L1) treatment. The source of this sequence is a man aged 70 or older with urothelial cancer. The V call is TRBV7-8, the J call TRBJ1-3; no reliable D call. For the CDR3, the DNA is TGTGCCAGCAGTCCACGGAGCTCTGGAAACACCATATATTTT. It codes for CASSPRSSGNTIYF.